This TCR beta chain was observed in a study of cytomegalovirus exposure and HLA in healthy donors. The study, taken as a whole, reports: Immune exposure information comprised only CMV serostatus.

The PCR was carried out with 60 Vbeta primers and 13 Jbeta primers. Sequencing was performed with immunoSEQ multiplex PCR; in TCRdb, only in-frame clones are kept and a portion is missing. The sample has around 45,000 clones, roughly 51% seen once; the top ten hold around 6%. The CDR3 extends over 14 amino acids. From germline, CDR1 is SQVTM and CDR2 ANQGSEA. V was shortened by 5 bases and J by 4 bases, with 14 bases between the two germline ends. Details on this clone: Its specificity is not known.

Material: PBMCs. The sequence derives from a man aged 60-69 years in good health and CMV-seronegative. This chain connects TRBV29-1 to TRBJ2-2; tentative D call: TRBD1 (6 bases). In DNA form, the CDR3 reads TGCAGCGTTCGCCCGGGACACCTCACCGGGGAGCTGTTTTTT. It specifies CSVRPGHLTGELFF.